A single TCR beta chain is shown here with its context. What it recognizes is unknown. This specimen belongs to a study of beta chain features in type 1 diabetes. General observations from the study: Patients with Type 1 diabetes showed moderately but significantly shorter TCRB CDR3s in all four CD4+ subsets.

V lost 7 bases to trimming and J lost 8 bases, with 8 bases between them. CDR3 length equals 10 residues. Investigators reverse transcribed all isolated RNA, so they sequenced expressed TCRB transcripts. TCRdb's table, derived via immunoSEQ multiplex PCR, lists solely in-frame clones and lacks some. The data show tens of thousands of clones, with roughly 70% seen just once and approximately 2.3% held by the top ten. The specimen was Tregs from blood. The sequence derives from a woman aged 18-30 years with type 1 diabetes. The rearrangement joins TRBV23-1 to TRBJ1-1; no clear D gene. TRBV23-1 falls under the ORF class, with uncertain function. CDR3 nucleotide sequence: TGCGCCAGCATGGAGGTAGAAGCTTTCTTT. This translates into CASMEVEAFF.